The 6 T cell receptor beta chains listed next were all sequenced from one sample in a study of blood T cells in healthy people across ages. For the second PCR, which ran for about 6 to 11 cycles, a sample-barcoded 5' primer and a J-beta primer mix were used. Via MiXCR, TCRdb re-called the 5' RACE reads, giving one row per CDR3 protein. The table lists about 930,000 distinct CDR3 sequences, roughly 28% of them singletons. The same data also went into a second study, on T cells of mothers and their children.

The sample comprised blood. These receptors all come from a woman aged 40 to 50 in good health.

V gene TRBV18 combines with J gene TRBJ1-2; D is perhaps TRBD1 (5 bases). V gave up 3 bases and J gave up 6 bases, with 20 bases separating them. This CDR3 is built from 16 residues. Germline-derived CDR1 and CDR2 are KGHSH and LQKENI. CDR3 amino acids: CASSPRRGGEGHGYTF. In DNA, the CDR3 is TGTGCCAGCTCACCCCGTCGGGGAGGGGAGGGCCATGGCTACACCTTC.

The chain carries TRBV7-2 and TRBJ2-5; D uncertain. The CDR3 has 15 residues. Germline V gene lookup returns CDR1 SGHTA and CDR2 FQGNSA. Between the trimmed V and J ends, which lost 5 bases and 1 base, there was a span of 14 bases. CDR3 sequence (DNA): TGTGCCAGCAGCCCCCCGTGGGGAACCCAAGAGACCCAGTACTTC. Its protein is CASSPPWGTQETQYF.

This sequence joins TRBV9 and TRBJ2-3; D tentatively reads TRBD1 or TRBD2 (5 bases each). Trimming stripped 3 bases from V and 7 bases from J, with 18 bases between. The CDR3 totals 15 residues. CDR1 is SGDLS and CDR2 is YYNGEE in the germline V gene. The CDR3 is CASSADPGPRNTQYF. In nucleotides, the CDR3 is TGTGCCAGCAGCGCCGATCCGGGACCTCGGAATACGCAGTATTTT.

This clonotype was found many times. The chain joins TRBV7-2 to TRBJ1-6, with 10 positions matching TRBD1. Germline V CDR1 and CDR2: SGHTA, FQGNSA. This CDR3 is 18 amino acids long. V gave up 5 bases and J gave up 9 bases; unmatched junction bases: 16. CDR3 sequence: CASSRQGQGYFLRSPLHF. The CDR3 DNA follows: TGTGCCAGCAGCCGCCAGGGACAGGGGTATTTTTTACGTTCACCCCTCCACTTT.

V gene TRBV20-1 combines with J gene TRBJ2-3, with D possibly matching TRBD1 (9 bases). The CDR3 is 17 residues long. V was pared by 2 bases and J by 4 bases, with 22 bases between. From germline, CDR1 is DFQATT and CDR2 SNEGSKA (reference sequence). CDR3 amino acids: CSARTGGGQGLSDTQYF. For the CDR3, the DNA is TGCAGTGCTAGAACCGGGGGGGGACAGGGCTTGTCAGATACGCAGTATTTT.

The sample holds many counts of this clonotype. V usage is TRBV10-3 and J usage is TRBJ1-2; possibly TRBD1 for D (6 bases). CDR3 size: 15 residues. Looked up from germline, CDR1 is ENHRY and CDR2 is SYGVKD. V was cut by 3 bases and J by 4 bases, with 15 bases left in between. This chain's CDR3 is CAISDGGGLVYGYTF. As DNA, the CDR3 is TGTGCCATCAGTGATGGCGGGGGGCTGGTCTATGGCTACACCTTC.